The clone carrying this T cell receptor beta chain was observed many times. What it recognizes is unknown. The data stem from a study of T cell repertoires in cytomegalovirus infection. The overall study: CMV epitopes, recently identified HLA-C-restricted and well-studied HLA-B-restricted, were used. From public TCR beta signatures came an indication of both CMV infection and matching HLA type. Study-wide findings and caveats: Cumulative public TCR beta family frequency identified CMV carriers with the relevant HLA.

The CDR3 contains 14 residues. Germline-derived CDR1 and CDR2 are SGHNT and YYREEE (reference sequence). V dropped 4 bases and J dropped 1 base, with 11 bases sitting between them. TCRdb recomputed calls from the reads with MiXCR, one row per CDR3 protein. The sample has 700,000 to 900,000 distinct CDR3 sequences, 25% to 30% seen once; the top ten hold 13%. The chain joins TRBV5-4 to TRBJ2-5, with D perhaps given as TRBD1 or TRBD2 (6 bases each). This sequence originates from a human donor in good health (CMV status not recorded). Some clones in this sample may be carry-over from other donors' samples. The sequencing here drew on cultured CD8+ T cells from PBMCs, taken from culture after CMV antigen stimulation. The CDR3 DNA reads as TGTGCCAGCAGCCGCCGGGGGCTCCAAGAGACCCAGTACTTC. This codes for CASSRRGLQETQYF.